The 11 T cell receptor beta chains listed next were all sequenced from one sample in a study of cytomegalovirus exposure and HLA in healthy donors. PCR used 60 Vbeta primers and 13 Jbeta primers. The protocol was immunoSEQ multiplex PCR, while the TCRdb copy is restricted to in-frame clones and leaves out a portion. The data contain 100,000 to 150,000 clones, roughly 81% of them singletons. The sequencing sample was made of PBMCs. Receptors were obtained from a woman younger than 45 in good health and CMV-seronegative.

This clone was seen only a few times. J is TRBJ2-7 and V is TRBV7-2; 9 nucleotides agree with TRBD1. The germline gives CDR1 SGHTA, CDR2 FQGNSA. With 8 bases clipped from V and 2 bases from J, the junction kept 7 bases outside the gene matches. This CDR3 is built from 14 residues. CDR3 residues: CASGINRGPYEQYF. CDR3 DNA: TGTGCCAGCGGAATTAACAGGGGGCCCTACGAGCAGTACTTC.

J is TRBJ2-5 and V is TRBV5-6, with TRBD1 matching over 8 bases. Germline CDR1 is SGHDT and CDR2 is YYEEEE. The CDR3 consists of 17 residues. V gave up 2 bases and J gave up 1 base; unmatched junction bases: 10. The CDR3 region is CASSFYGTGASQETQYF. The CDR3 region has the DNA TGTGCCAGCAGCTTCTACGGGACAGGCGCATCCCAAGAGACCCAGTACTTC.

The chain joins TRBV6-4 to TRBJ1-2; the match to TRBD1 covers 7 bases. CDR1 MRHNA and CDR2 SNTAGT come from the germline V gene. The trim removed 10 bases at V and 7 bases at J, leaving 9 bases unmatched. This CDR3 region has 12 residues. CDR3 sequence: CAITRQGGGYTF. In nucleotides, the CDR3 is TGTGCCATTACGAGACAGGGCGGTGGCTACACCTTC.

This clone was observed a few times. This chain joins TRBV6-5 and TRBJ1-1; D ambiguous. V shed 4 bases and J shed 6 bases, with 12 bases lying between them. The length of the CDR3 is 13 residues. The germline CDR1 and CDR2 sequences are MNHEY and SVGAGI. CDR3 coding DNA: TGTGCCAGCAGTTCACCTGTGGGCGCTGAAGCTTTCTTT. The encoded protein is CASSSPVGAEAFF.

This rearrangement joins TRBV30 to TRBJ1-4, with D uncertain. Between the trimmed V and J ends, which lost 0 bases and 7 bases, there was a span of 15 bases. Germline V CDR1 and CDR2: GTSNPN, SVGIG (reference sequence). This CDR3 region has 15 residues. The CDR3 region has the DNA TGTGCCTGGAGTGTACTCGGGAGGGATAGTGAAAAACTGTTTTTT. It specifies CAWSVLGRDSEKLFF.

Notes on this clone: One end of the junction is discordant with germline, which a read error may explain. The V and J genes are TRBV30 and TRBJ2-5; 14 nucleotides agree with TRBD2. This CDR3 has 14 amino acids. Germline V gives CDR1 GTSNPN, CDR2 SVGIG (reference sequence). As DNA, the CDR3 is TGTGCCTGGAGTGTGGGACTAGCGGGAGAGAGCCAGTACTTC. Translated, it gives CAWSVGLAGESQYF.

A few counts support this clone. This chain links TRBV30 with TRBJ1-2; 9 bases are shared with TRBD1. CDR3 length: 14 residues. Germline V gene data show CDR1 as GTSNPN and CDR2 as SVGIG (reference sequence). Trimming removed 4 bases from V and 0 bases from J; junction bases left unmatched: 3. For the CDR3, the DNA is TGTGCCTGGATGACAGGGGGAGCTAACTATGGCTACACCTTC. This sequence encodes CAWMTGGANYGYTF.

This sequence joins TRBV28 and TRBJ1-2; unclear D gene. This CDR3 contains 14 residues. Germline V gene data show CDR1 as MDHEN and CDR2 as SYDVKM. Trimming removed 7 bases at V and 0 bases at J, with 12 bases between. The CDR3, as DNA: TGTGCCAGCACCCGGGATACTACTAACTATGGCTACACCTTC. Translation gives CASTRDTTNYGYTF.

The V and J genes are TRBV7-2 and TRBJ1-1; D gene ambiguous. Deletions cut 2 bases from V and 1 base from J, with 8 bases between. The CDR3 is 14 amino acids. The germline CDR1 and CDR2 sequences are SGHTA and FQGNSA. The CDR3 region is CASSLFHGNTEAFF. Written as DNA, the CDR3 is TGTGCCAGCAGCTTATTCCACGGGAACACTGAAGCTTTCTTT.

The J gene is TRBJ1-6, the V gene TRBV6-6, with D unresolved. CDR3 length: 14 residues. Per the germline V gene, CDR1 is MNHNY and CDR2 is SVGAGI (reference sequence). Deletions cut 7 bases from V and 0 bases from J, with 7 bases between. CDR3 bases: TGTGCCAGCAACACAGTCTCCTATAATTCACCCCTCCACTTT. This codes for CASNTVSYNSPLHF.

The chain joins TRBV27 to TRBJ1-5; unclear D gene. Trimming shortened V by 2 bases and J by 3 bases, and 8 bases separated the two germline ends. Germline V gene data show CDR1 as MNHEY and CDR2 as SMNVEV (reference sequence). The CDR3 contains 14 residues. CDR3 in DNA: TGTGCCAGCAGTTTAACCGGGTCCAATCAGCCCCAGCATTTT. Its translation: CASSLTGSNQPQHF.